One and the same sample provided the 4 T cell receptor beta chains below, sequenced in a study of shared clonotypes between healthy human individuals. Profiled with immunoSEQ multiplex PCR; TCRdb holds only in-frame clones, not every one. The profile covers some 1,900,000 clones, with approximately 95% appearing a single time and 1% to 1.5% taken by the ten largest. CD8 cells regarded as naive lacked CD45RO, were positively chosen for CCR7, and omitted terminally differentiated effector memory CD45RA+ cells. Sequencing was carried out using naive CD8+ T cells sorted from blood. These receptors came from a man younger than 30 in good health.

The chain combines TRBV7-9 with TRBJ2-7; 14 bases agree with TRBD2. CDR1 and CDR2 from the germline V gene are SEHNR and FQNEAQ (reference sequence). The CDR3 loop spans 15 amino acids. V shed 3 bases and J 6 bases; nucleotides not matched to a gene: 4. In DNA form, the CDR3 reads TGTGCCAGCAGCTTCGGACTAGCGGGGGGCCTCGAGCAGTACTTC. It codes for CASSFGLAGGLEQYF.

The chain uses TRBV13 and TRBJ2-7, with 11 bases matching TRBD1. Germline V gene lookup returns CDR1 PRHDT and CDR2 FYEKMQ (reference sequence). The ends lost 4 bases at V and 5 bases at J; junction bases unmatched: 4. CDR3 length: 14 residues. The CDR3 sequence is CASSYGQGADEQYF. The DNA for the CDR3 is TGTGCCAGCAGCTACGGACAGGGGGCGGACGAGCAGTACTTC.

This clone was recorded only once. The chain couples TRBV9 to TRBJ2-1, with 10 bases that match TRBD1. The junction had 4 bases not matched to a gene; V was cut back by 3 bases and J by 7 bases. Germline loops: CDR1 SGDLS, CDR2 YYNGEE. The CDR3 contains 14 residues. The CDR3 protein is CASSAGTGANEQFF. CDR3 nucleotide sequence: TGTGCCAGCAGCGCCGGGACAGGGGCGAATGAGCAGTTCTTC.

This chain connects TRBV28 to TRBJ2-4, with D perhaps matching TRBD1 (5 bases). Germline lookup yields CDR1 MDHEN and CDR2 SYDVKM. Deletions cut 6 bases from V and 7 bases from J, with 22 bases between. The CDR3 contains 16 residues. The CDR3 DNA reads TGTGCCAGCAGATCTTTTGACAGTTCCGCTGGGAACATTCAGTACTTC. Encoded protein: CASRSFDSSAGNIQYF. The variable domain in full, completed from reference TRBV28 and TRBJ2-4, reads DVKVTQSSRYLVKRTGEKVFLECVQDMDHENMFWYRQDPGLGLRLIYFSYDVKMKEKGDIPEGYSVSREKKERFSLILESASTNQTSMYLCASRSFDSSAGNIQYFGAGTRLSVL.